The 8 T cell receptor beta chains listed next were all sequenced from one sample in a study of T cells in Graves' hyperthyroidism and ophthalmopathy. RNA transcripts served as the template for amplifying TCR beta CDR3 regions. Carried out on the TCR CDR3, a first-round RT-PCR used the HTBI primer set. TCRdb reprocessed the multiplex PCR reads via MiXCR and lists one record per CDR3 protein. The sample holds hundreds of thousands of distinct CDR3 sequences; 38% are singletons and the top ten take 7.5% to 9.5%. Sequencing was carried out using blood. These receptors all stem from a young man with Graves' hyperthyroidism.

This chain joins TRBV15 and TRBJ1-2; a possible D gene is TRBD1 (5 bases). This CDR3 is built from 17 residues. Germline values: CDR1 LNHNV, CDR2 YYDKDF (reference sequence). V lost 5 bases, J lost 2 bases, and 21 bases lay in between. For the CDR3, the DNA is TGTGCCACCAGCGCCCCCGGGATAAACCGGGACAACTATGGCTACACCTTC. This gives the protein CATSAPGINRDNYGYTF.

The gene calls are TRBV2 and TRBJ2-5; D may be TRBD2 (6 bases). V was shortened by 6 bases and J by 3 bases, with 14 bases between the two germline ends. The CDR3 totals 14 residues. Germline values: CDR1 SNHLY, CDR2 FYNNEI. In DNA form, the CDR3 reads TGTGCCAGCAGCCGACTAGGTTGGGAAGAGACCCAGTACTTC. It translates to CASSRLGWEETQYF.

Turning to this clonotype: One end of the junction varies from germline; a read error may be responsible. J is TRBJ2-7 and V is TRBV10-3; D unclear. CDR3 length equals 12 residues. The germline V gene has CDR1 ENHRY and CDR2 SYGVKD. The CDR3 region has the DNA TGTGCCATCAGGGGAAACCCCTACGAGCGGTACTTC. Protein sequence: CAIRGNPYERYF.

This clonotype has a count of ten or more. The chain is built from TRBV10-3 and TRBJ1-1; 8 bases are shared with TRBD1. V shed 9 bases and J 1 base; nucleotides not matched to a gene: 4. Germline CDR1 ENHRY, CDR2 SYGVKD. CDR3 size: 13 residues. The chain's CDR3 is CAIGQGGNTEAFF. The DNA of the CDR3 is TGTGCCATTGGACAGGGAGGGAACACTGAAGCTTTCTTT.

This clonotype was seen only a few times. The V gene is TRBV12-1, the J gene TRBJ1-1; the D call in the table, TRBD1, was not verified against the DNA. TRBV12-1 is a listed pseudogene. This CDR3 contains 15 residues. CDR3 coding DNA: TGTGCCAGCAGCTCCTACAGGAACATGAACACTGAAGCTTTCTTT. It specifies CASSSYRNMNTEAFF.

About this clonotype itself: This may be a read error, as it is one base from a much larger clone. V gene TRBV5-1 combines with J gene TRBJ1-2, with D perhaps TRBD1 (5 bases). Trimming left V 3 bases short and J 4 bases short, with 13 bases between. CDR1 and CDR2 from the germline V gene are SGHRS and YFSETQ. The CDR3 contains 14 residues. CDR3 sequence reads: CASSYPDTGYGYTF. CDR3 bases: TGCGCCAGCAGCTACCCGGACACGGGCTATGGCTACACCTTC.

Note on this clonotype: A much larger clonotype is one base distant, so this may be a read error. This rearrangement joins TRBV25-1 to TRBJ1-1; D is uncertain. Germline V CDR1 and CDR2: MGHDK, SYGVNS. V lost 8 bases and J 5 bases, leaving 18 bases between the germline ends. CDR3 length: 14 amino acids. CDR3 loop: CASPVRLAGTEAFF. The CDR3 nucleotides read TGTGCCAGCCCGGTGCGTCTAGCTGGGACTGAAGCTTTCTTT.

The chain uses TRBV12-3 or TRBV12-4 and TRBJ2-5, with 8 bases fitting TRBD2. V lost 7 bases and J lost 2; bases outside the gene matches: 9. The CDR3 is made up of 15 amino acids. CDR3: CASTLAGSGQETQYF. The DNA of the CDR3 is TGTGCCAGCACCCTAGCGGGCAGCGGACAAGAGACCCAGTACTTC.